A selection of T cell receptor beta chains follows, all from one sample in a study of CD4+ T cells in melanoma. Only in-frame clones appear in the TCRdb table, and some are missing; sequencing was by immunoSEQ multiplex PCR. The sample yields about 140,000 clones, about 93% seen once. The receptors were sampled from a human donor with melanoma. Both conserved end residues are part of each CDR3. Fields, in order: D gene, V gene, clone size, J gene, CDR3 DNA, CDR3 protein. A D gene is named only where the DNA matches it firmly. Where a row states a size, it is once, few, many or the class of an expanded clone; other rows omit it.

.	TRBV15	.	TRBJ1-3	TGTGCCACCAGCAGCACAGCCGGGTCTGGAAACACCATATATTTT	CATSSTAGSGNTIYF
.	TRBV27	.	TRBJ1-5	TGTGCCAGCAGTTTCATTGGGGGTGAAGGCAATCAGCCCCAGCATTTT	CASSFIGGEGNQPQHF
.	TRBV11-2	.	TRBJ1-4	TGTGCCAGCAGCTTAGATGGCGCGGGTACTAATGAAAAACTGTTTTTT	CASSLDGAGTNEKLFF
TRBD2	TRBV5-1	once	TRBJ2-3	TGCGCCAGCAGCTTACAAGCGGGGGGGGCGACAGATACGCAGTATTTT	CASSLQAGGATDTQYF
.	TRBV5-1	.	TRBJ2-1	TGCGCCAGCAGCACGTACGTTAGTTACAATGAGCAGTTCTTC	CASSTYVSYNEQFF
TRBD1	TRBV27	once	TRBJ2-7	TGTGCCAGCAGTAACCCCGGGACAGGGTTGTACGAGCAGTACTTC	CASSNPGTGLYEQYF
.	TRBV13	.	TRBJ2-1	TGTGCCAGCACCCGGGGGCAGGGTGTTCGCTATGAGCAGTTCTTC	CASTRGQGVRYEQFF
TRBD2	TRBV5-1	.	TRBJ2-3	TGCGCCAGCAGCTTGAGTCTCGGGGGGGGAACGGCAGATACGCAGTATTTT	CASSLSLGGGTADTQYF
TRBD2	TRBV5-4	.	TRBJ2-7	TGTGCCAGCAGCGCCGGGGGGACTAGCGTCTACGAGCAGTACTTC	CASSAGGTSVYEQYF
TRBD2	TRBV6-5	.	TRBJ2-5	TGTGCCAGCTCCCAAGGCGGGGGGGTCTTGGGGACCCAGTACTTC	CASSQGGGVLGTQYF
.	TRBV28	.	TRBJ1-5	TGTGCCAGCTGGCCGAGCAATCAGCCCCAGCATTTT	CASWPSNQPQHF
.	TRBV2	.	TRBJ1-6	TGTGCCAGCAGCCTCGGCTCGTGGATAAATTCACCCCTCCACTTT	CASSLGSWINSPLHF
TRBD1	TRBV18	.	TRBJ1-1	TGTGCCAGCTCCCCCATAAGGGGGCCCACTGAAGCTTTCTTT	CASSPIRGPTEAFF
.	TRBV6-5	.	TRBJ2-7	TGTGCCAGCAGTTCCCTGACAGGCAACTACGAGCAGTACTTC	CASSSLTGNYEQYF